This T cell receptor (beta chain) was observed in a study of beta chain features in type 1 diabetes. Study context: Regarding age, gender and cell yields, patients proved similar to healthy donors. General study points: Among patients, naive, central memory and Treg TCRB repertoires appeared more similar than among healthy donors. The study found fewer insertions and more deletions at VDJ junctions in type 1 diabetes patients. Cells that show high TCR expression could be over-represented by cDNA sequencing.

A word on this clone: Its specificity is not known.

Isolated RNA was reverse transcribed in full, so expressed TCRB transcripts were sequenced. Method: immunoSEQ multiplex PCR; TCRdb's copy keeps in-frame clones and lacks some. Here the sample spans more than 50,000 clones, about 61% being singletons. Sequenced: Tregs from blood. This TCR was sampled from a woman younger than 30 in good health.

CDR3 DNA: TGTGCCAGCTCACGGGCCAACCGGAACACCATATATTTT. Translation: CASSRANRNTIYF. The chain carries TRBV18 and TRBJ1-3; no clear D. The ends were cut back, 4 bases at V and 7 bases at J, with 11 bases in the middle. The CDR3 has 13 residues. Germline V lookup: CDR1 KGHSH, CDR2 LQKENI.